This T cell receptor beta chain was recovered during a study of T-cell memory formation after mild COVID-19. TCRdb passed the 5' RACE reads through MiXCR, listing each CDR3 protein once. The sample has 250,000 to 400,000 distinct CDR3 sequences, roughly an eighth seen once; the top ten hold roughly 21%. Germline V lookup: CDR1 LGHDT, CDR2 YNNKEL (reference sequence). CDR3 size: 12 residues. Between the trimmed V and J ends, which lost 7 bases and 1 base, there was a span of 4 bases. The specimen sequenced was PBMCs or a T cell subset sorted from them (not recorded which). The source is a man in his late teens or twenties who had mild COVID-19 (a few samples of this study predate the infection). Cell type and time point are not known. V gene TRBV3-1 combines with J gene TRBJ2-2; D unresolved. For the CDR3, the DNA is TGTGCCAGCAACGGGAACACCGGGGAGCTGTTTTTT. Translating it yields CASNGNTGELFF.